A selection of T cell receptor beta chains follows, all from one sample in a study of T cell changes during pregnancy in multiple sclerosis. Generated by immunoSEQ multiplex PCR, the TCRdb table keeps only in-frame clones and is missing some. The profile shows over 35,000 clones, roughly nine tenths of them singletons. Sequencing was performed on CD4+ T cells from peripheral blood mononuclear cells, taken after pregnancy. The receptor set was obtained from a female donor with multiple sclerosis, enrolled in a pregnancy study. Both conserved end residues are part of each CDR3. A D gene is named only where the DNA matches it firmly. Where a row states a size, it is once, few, many or the class of an expanded clone; other rows omit it.

TRBJ2-5	.	TRBV18	.	CASSSRTQETQYF	TGTGCCAGCTCATCCCGTACTCAAGAGACCCAGTACTTC
TRBJ1-1	few	TRBV5-6	.	CASSMGRVGTEAFF	TGTGCCAGCAGCATGGGCAGGGTTGGAACTGAAGCTTTCTTT
TRBJ2-7	.	TRBV5-1	TRBD1	CASSLGQGVDEQYF	TGCGCCAGCAGCCTCGGACAGGGAGTCGACGAGCAGTACTTC
TRBJ2-5	.	TRBV29-1	TRBD1	CSVSRDRGYSYQYF	TGCAGCGTTTCACGGGACAGGGGATACTCTTACCAGTACTTC
TRBJ2-3	.	TRBV7-8	.	CASSLDHYFTDTQYF	TGTGCCAGCAGCTTAGACCACTACTTCACAGATACGCAGTATTTT
TRBJ2-3	.	TRBV10-2	TRBD2	CASSEPYLAGEHTDTQYF	TGCGCCAGCAGTGAACCCTATCTAGCGGGGGAACACACAGATACGCAGTATTTT
TRBJ1-1	few	TRBV29-1	.	CSVEGRRREAFF	TGCAGCGTTGAAGGGCGGAGGAGGGAAGCTTTCTTT
TRBJ2-7	.	TRBV10-2	.	CASSESTLRVYEQYF	TGCGCCAGCAGTGAGTCGACGCTTCGGGTTTACGAGCAGTACTTC
TRBJ2-3	.	TRBV18	TRBD2	CASSPGTSGAVDTQYF	TGTGCCAGCTCACCGGGGACTAGCGGGGCGGTAGATACGCAGTATTTT
TRBJ1-2	few	TRBV7-8	TRBD1	CASSPGQGIGYTF	TGTGCCAGCAGCCCGGGACAGGGTATCGGCTACACCTTC
TRBJ1-2	.	TRBV6-5	.	CASSFQGGRGYTF	TGTGCCAGCAGTTTCCAGGGAGGTCGTGGCTACACCTTC
TRBJ2-7	.	TRBV19	.	CASSLAPGYEQYF	TGTGCCAGTAGTCTCGCCCCGGGGTACGAGCAGTACTTC
TRBJ2-7	few	TRBV19	.	CASSKIGSGQGGEQYF	TGTGCCAGTAGTAAGATTGGGTCTGGGCAGGGAGGCGAGCAGTACTTC
TRBJ2-7	.	TRBV6-5	.	CASSYTRYEQYF	TGTGCCAGCAGCTACACGAGGTACGAGCAGTACTTC
TRBJ1-6	.	TRBV15	TRBD1	CATSRAGGGYSPLHF	TGTGCCACCAGCAGAGCAGGGGGCGGCTATTCACCCCTCCACTTT
TRBJ2-7	once	TRBV2	TRBD2	CASSSEAGGEQYF	TGTGCCAGCAGTTCAGAGGCGGGAGGGGAGCAGTACTTC
TRBJ1-1	.	TRBV11-2	TRBD1	CASSLGQGVRRAEAFF	TGTGCCAGCAGCTTAGGGCAGGGGGTCCGTAGGGCTGAAGCTTTCTTT
TRBJ2-3	.	TRBV11-1	.	CASSFGQRQTDTQYF	TGTGCCAGCAGCTTCGGACAGAGACAGACAGATACGCAGTATTTT
TRBJ1-1	.	TRBV11-2	TRBD1	CASSSLGTGGFGNTEAFF	TGTGCCAGCAGCTCGCTCGGGACAGGGGGCTTCGGGAACACTGAAGCTTTCTTT
TRBJ2-5	.	TRBV6-5	.	CASSWLEGETQYF	TGTGCCAGCAGTTGGTTGGAGGGGGAGACCCAGTACTTC
TRBJ1-2	.	TRBV5-5	.	CASSLGREGYTF	TGTGCCAGCAGCTTGGGCCGGGAAGGCTACACCTTC